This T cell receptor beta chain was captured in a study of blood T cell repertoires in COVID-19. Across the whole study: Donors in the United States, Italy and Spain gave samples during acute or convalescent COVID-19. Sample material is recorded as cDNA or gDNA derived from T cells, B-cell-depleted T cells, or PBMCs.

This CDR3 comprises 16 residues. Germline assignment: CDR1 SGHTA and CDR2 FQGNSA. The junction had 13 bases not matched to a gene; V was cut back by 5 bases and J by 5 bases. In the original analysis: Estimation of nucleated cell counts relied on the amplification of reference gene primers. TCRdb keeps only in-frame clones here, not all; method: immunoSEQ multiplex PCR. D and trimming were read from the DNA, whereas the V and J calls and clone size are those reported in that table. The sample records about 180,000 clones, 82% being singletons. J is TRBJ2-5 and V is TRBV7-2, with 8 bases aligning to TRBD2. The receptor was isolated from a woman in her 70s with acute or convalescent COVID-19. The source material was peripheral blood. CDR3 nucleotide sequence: TGTGCCAGCAGCCCGGGTCGGCAGCGGGGGTGGGAGACCCAGTACTTC. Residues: CASSPGRQRGWETQYF.